This T cell receptor (beta chain) was obtained from a study of Graves' ophthalmopathy and Graves' hyperthyroidism. Overall study findings and caveats: Thyroid clonotypes that were expanded above 0.001 frequency mostly also appeared in blood.

RNA transcripts were the source from which TCR beta CDR3 regions were amplified. The first-round RT-PCR employed HTBI primers together with the Qiagen OneStep RT-PCR kit. A multiplex PCR was then performed as the second round. MiXCR, applied by TCRdb to the multiplex PCR reads, yields one record per CDR3 protein. The repertoire consists of hundreds of thousands of distinct CDR3 sequences, with approximately 39% occurring once and the leading ten covering 3% to 3.5%. There are a few counts of this clonotype. Antigen specificity is unknown. Other autoimmune diseases, uncontrolled infections, pregnancy or lactation ruled patients out of participation. Diagnosis relied on clinical symptoms, serum thyroxine, TRAb, thyroid ultrasound and orbital computed tomography. CDR3 size: 14 residues. Trimming removed 5 bases from V and 2 bases from J, with 12 bases in between. CDR1 is LNHDA, CDR2 SQIVND, per germline (reference sequence).

The rearrangement uses TRBV19 and TRBJ2-5; D uncertain. The TCR comes from an adult man with Graves' ophthalmopathy. Material: peripheral blood. The CDR3 here is CASSVMFSQETQYF. The CDR3 DNA follows: TGTGCCAGTAGTGTAATGTTCAGTCAAGAGACCCAGTACTTC.